This T cell receptor (beta chain) stems from a study of T cell repertoires and HLA-DP antigens. Concerning this clone itself: Its target is not known.

Produced via immunoSEQ multiplex PCR; TCRdb's table is partial and in-frame only. This repertoire shows roughly 73,000 clones, 80% found once; its top ten account for 1.5% to 2%. Trimming at V came to 0 bases and at J to 1 base, leaving 2 bases not matched to a gene. In germline, CDR1 is SGHAT, CDR2 FQNNGV. This CDR3 comprises 15 residues. Sequencing input: CD4+ T cells from PBMCs. This chain connects TRBV11-2 to TRBJ2-5; 7 nucleotides line up with TRBD2. The TCR was taken from a man aged 55-75 years in good health and CMV-seronegative. CDR3 nucleotide sequence: TGTGCCAGCAGCTTAGAGACTAGCCCCCAAGAGACCCAGTACTTC. Protein: CASSLETSPQETQYF.